This T cell receptor beta chain was obtained from a study of blood T cells in healthy people across ages. Study-wide results and caveats: CMV infection status of these donors was not known. Researchers judged that diversity estimates from one million T cells fell short of true values.

The use of a sample-barcoded 5' primer and a J-beta primer mix characterized a second PCR of about 6 to 11 cycles. TCRdb reprocessed the 5' RACE reads via MiXCR and lists one record per CDR3 protein. The sample contains about 1.6 million distinct CDR3 sequences, about 32% of which appear only once. For this clonotype: Its antigen is undetermined.

The sequenced sample was blood. The clonotype was recovered from a woman under 40 in good health.

The CDR3 loop is CSFCKTQYF. CDR3 DNA sequence: TGCAGCTTTTGCAAGACCCAGTACTTC. The chain has TRBV20-1 and TRBJ2-5; D remains ambiguous. The germline CDR1 and CDR2 sequences are DFQATT and SNEGSKA (reference sequence). The CDR3 has 9 residues.